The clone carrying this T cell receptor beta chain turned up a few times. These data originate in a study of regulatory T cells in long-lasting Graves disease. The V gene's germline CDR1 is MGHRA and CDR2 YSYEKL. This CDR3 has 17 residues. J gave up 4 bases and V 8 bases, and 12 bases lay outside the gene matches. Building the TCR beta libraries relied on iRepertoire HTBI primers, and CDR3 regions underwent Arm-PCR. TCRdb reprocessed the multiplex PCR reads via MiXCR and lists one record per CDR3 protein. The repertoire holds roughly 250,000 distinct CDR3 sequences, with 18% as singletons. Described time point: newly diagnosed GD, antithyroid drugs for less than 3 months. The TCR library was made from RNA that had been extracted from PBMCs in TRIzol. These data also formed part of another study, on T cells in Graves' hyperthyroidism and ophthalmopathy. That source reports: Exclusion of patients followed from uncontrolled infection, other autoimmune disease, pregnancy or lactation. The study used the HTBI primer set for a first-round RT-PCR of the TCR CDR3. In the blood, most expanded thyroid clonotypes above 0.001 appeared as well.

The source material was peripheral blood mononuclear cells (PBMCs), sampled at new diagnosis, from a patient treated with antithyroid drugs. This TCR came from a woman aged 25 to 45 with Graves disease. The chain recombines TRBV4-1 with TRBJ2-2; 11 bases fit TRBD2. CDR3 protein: CASARLAGGLGTGELFF. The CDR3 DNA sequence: TGCGCCAGCGCCAGATTAGCGGGGGGGCTCGGCACCGGGGAGCTGTTTTTT.